Following are 24 T cell receptor beta chains from one sample sequenced in a study of CD8 T cells in ankylosing spondylitis. TCRdb re-called the 5' RACE reads through MiXCR, storing one row per CDR3 protein. The sample has tens of thousands of distinct CDR3 sequences, under 5.5% seen once. The sequenced sample was blood, either unsorted or a sorted T cell fraction (not recorded which). These receptor sequences come from a male donor with ankylosing spondylitis or in good health (not recorded which).

The sample holds many counts of this clonotype. The rearrangement links TRBV20-1 to TRBJ1-1; D remains unclear. V gave up 2 bases and J gave up 4 bases, with 20 bases separating them. CDR1 is DFQATT and CDR2 is SNEGSKA in the germline V gene (reference sequence). The length of the CDR3 is 16 residues. The CDR3 nucleotides are TGCAGTGCTAGAACCGCCAGAGTCTACTCGGGCACTGAAGCTTTCTTT. Translation gives CSARTARVYSGTEAFF.

The sample holds a few counts of this clonotype. This sequence joins TRBV4-1 and TRBJ2-3; 11 bases match TRBD2. Germline V gene data show CDR1 as MGHRA and CDR2 as YSYEKL. V dropped 0 bases and J dropped 7; count of bases not matched to a gene: 12. This CDR3 region has 18 residues. The chain's CDR3 is CASSQEFRSGGALNTQYF. The CDR3, as DNA: TGCGCCAGCAGCCAAGAGTTTCGTAGCGGGGGGGCGTTAAATACGCAGTATTTT.

This clonotype has ten or more counts. The chain couples TRBV6-1 to TRBJ2-7, with D maybe TRBD1 (5 bases). V shed 6 bases and J shed 1 base, with 10 bases lying between them. There are 13 residues in the CDR3. CDR1 is MNHNS, CDR2 SASEGT, per germline. The CDR3 region is CASSIKGSYEQYF. DNA for the CDR3: TGTGCCAGCAGCATCAAGGGGTCCTACGAGCAGTACTTC.

This rearrangement joins TRBV7-8 to TRBJ2-7, with D possibly called TRBD1 or TRBD2 (6 bases each). The CDR3 is 16 amino acids. Trimming shortened V by 3 bases and J by 3 bases, and 18 bases separated the two germline ends. Germline V gene sequence: CDR1 SGHVS, CDR2 FQNEAQ. The CDR3 sequence is CASSFGYGRGGYEQYF. CDR3 nucleotides: TGTGCCAGCAGCTTCGGTTATGGCAGGGGAGGCTACGAGCAGTACTTC. Drawing the rest from reference TRBV7-8 and TRBJ2-7, the complete variable domain is GAGVSQSPRYKVAKRGQDVALRCDPISGHVSLFWYQQALGQGPEFLTYFQNEAQLDKSGLPSDRFFAERPEGSVSTLKIQRTQQEDSAVYLCASSFGYGRGGYEQYFGPGTRLTVT.

This clonotype was seen many times. The rearrangement uses TRBV11-1 and TRBJ2-3; unclear D gene. The CDR3 contains 13 residues. CDR1 is SGHAT, CDR2 FQDESV, per germline (reference sequence). V lost 5 bases to trimming and J lost 5 bases, with 11 bases between them. CDR3 sequence reads: CASSRTLGDTQYF. CDR3 nucleotide sequence: TGTGCCAGCAGCAGAACTTTAGGAGATACGCAGTATTTT.

This clonotype has at least ten counts. CDR3 region: CASSQQSGIHQPSSYNSPLHF. The CDR3 bases are TGTGCCAGCAGCCAACAATCAGGGATACACCAACCCAGCTCCTATAATTCACCCCTCCACTTT. The chain has TRBV6-4 and TRBJ1-6; D perhaps matches TRBD1 (5 bases). Germline CDR1 MRHNA, CDR2 SNTAGT. V lost 6 bases and J lost 0, with 27 bases in between. The CDR3 covers 21 residues.

This clonotype was recorded at least ten times. The chain uses TRBV12-3 or TRBV12-4 and TRBJ1-2; D not certain. Deletions cut 7 bases from V and 5 bases from J, with 5 bases between. This CDR3 region has 10 residues. As DNA, the CDR3 is TGTGCCAGCAAGGCGTATGGCTACACCTTC. Protein: CASKAYGYTF.

This clonotype came up many times. The genes are TRBV13 and TRBJ2-3, with D unclear. Germline-derived CDR1 and CDR2 are PRHDT and FYEKMQ (reference sequence). V gave up 3 bases and J gave up 2 bases, with 9 bases separating them. The length of the CDR3 is 14 residues. The CDR3 region has the DNA TGTGCCAGCAGCTTTGGTCTGAACACAGATACGCAGTATTTT. This sequence encodes CASSFGLNTDTQYF.

Ten or more counts support this clonotype. V usage is TRBV3-1 and J usage is TRBJ1-4, with TRBD1 matching 8 bases. Germline V gene sequence: CDR1 LGHDT, CDR2 YNNKEL (reference sequence). V shed 4 bases, J shed 0 bases, and the junction held 4 bases outside the gene matches. The CDR3 runs to 16 residues. CDR3 residues: CASSPRDRTTNEKLFF. In nucleotides, the CDR3 is TGTGCCAGCAGCCCCCGGGACAGGACAACTAATGAAAAACTGTTTTTT.

This clonotype was counted at least ten times. This chain connects TRBV24-1 to TRBJ2-5; 9 nucleotides line up with TRBD1. The CDR3 contains 16 residues. Germline CDR1 and CDR2: KGHDR and SFDVKD. After removal of 4 bases from V and 0 bases from J, the junction contained 5 bases not matched to a gene. CDR3: CATSETGQGHQETQYF. The CDR3, as DNA: TGTGCCACCAGTGAGACGGGACAGGGCCACCAAGAGACCCAGTACTTC.

In its sample, this clonotype was seen many times. The CDR3 DNA reads as TGTGCCAGCAGTGAACTAGGGTACACAGATACGCAGTATTTT. Residues: CASSELGYTDTQYF. This rearrangement joins TRBV6-1 to TRBJ2-3; D is ambiguous. Germline assignment: CDR1 MNHNS and CDR2 SASEGT. V lost 2 bases and J lost 2, with 8 bases in between. CDR3 length: 14 amino acids.

The sample holds many counts of this clonotype. The chain recombines TRBV5-6 with TRBJ1-5; no definite D call. The V end was cut by 2 bases, the J end by 6 bases, with 12 bases between. From germline, CDR1 is SGHDT and CDR2 YYEEEE. The CDR3 contains 14 residues. The CDR3 sequence is CASSFRRERQPQHF. CDR3 sequence (DNA): TGTGCCAGCAGCTTCCGAAGGGAACGTCAGCCCCAGCATTTT.

This clonotype was seen at least ten times. The chain carries TRBV10-1 and TRBJ2-7; no reliable D call. The CDR3 has 13 amino acids. Trimming took off 3 bases at V and 0 bases at J, with 6 bases between the two ends. Germline V lookup: CDR1 WNHNN, CDR2 SYGVQD (reference sequence). CDR3 DNA sequence: TGCGCCAGCAGTGAAGGCGGCTCCTACGAGCAGTACTTC. Protein product: CASSEGGSYEQYF.

This clonotype was counted many times. The chain combines TRBV2 with TRBJ2-3; TRBD1 agrees at 8 bases. V lost 8 bases, J lost 2 bases, and 3 bases stayed unmatched. In germline, CDR1 is SNHLY, CDR2 FYNNEI. The CDR3 has 13 amino acids. The DNA for the CDR3 is TGTGCCAGCCAGGGACAGGCCACAGATACGCAGTATTTT. It codes for CASQGQATDTQYF.

In its sample, this clonotype was seen many times. The gene calls are TRBV20-1 and TRBJ2-5; tentatively, D is TRBD2 (6 bases). Germline V gene lookup returns CDR1 DFQATT and CDR2 SNEGSKA (reference sequence). Trimming cost V 0 bases and J 0 bases, with 20 bases left between them. CDR3 length equals 18 residues. The CDR3 DNA follows: TGCAGTGCTAGAGATGATTTGGCGGCGGGACGTTACCAAGAGACCCAGTACTTC. It yields the protein CSARDDLAAGRYQETQYF.

Ten or more counts support this clonotype. CDR3 sequence reads: CASSPQSLGNTEAFF. The CDR3 DNA sequence: TGTGCCAGCTCACCCCAATCGTTGGGGAACACTGAAGCTTTCTTT. V usage is TRBV18 and J usage is TRBJ1-1; no clear D. The CDR3 covers 15 residues. Per germline, CDR1 KGHSH and CDR2 LQKENI. Between the trimmed V and J ends, which lost 3 bases and 1 base, there was a span of 12 bases.

This clonotype was recorded at least ten times. This chain joins TRBV5-1 and TRBJ2-6; no firm D call. This CDR3 region has 17 residues. The germline V gene has CDR1 SGHRS and CDR2 YFSETQ. Trimming stripped 0 bases from V and 0 bases from J, with 10 bases between. CDR3 in DNA: TGCGCCAGCAGCTTGGCCGATAAGAGCTCTGGGGCCAACGTCCTGACTTTC. Translating gives CASSLADKSSGANVLTF.

This clonotype occurred many times. The V call is TRBV20-1, the J call TRBJ1-4, with 9 positions matching TRBD1. Germline V gives CDR1 DFQATT, CDR2 SNEGSKA (reference sequence). V shed 5 bases and J 5 bases; nucleotides not matched to a gene: 9. The CDR3 is 15 residues long. This CDR3 is CSAYPTGGKNEKLFF. For the CDR3, the DNA is TGCAGTGCTTATCCGACAGGGGGGAAAAATGAAAAACTGTTTTTT.

In its sample, this clonotype was seen many times. The V call is TRBV15, the J call TRBJ1-2; D perhaps matches TRBD1 (5 bases). The germline CDR1 and CDR2 sequences are LNHNV and YYDKDF (reference sequence). The CDR3 extends over 16 amino acids. V was pared by 0 bases and J by 5 bases, with 16 bases between. In nucleotides, the CDR3 is TGTGCCACCAGCAGAGATTATCGGGGGGATTCTTATGGCTACACCTTC. It translates to CATSRDYRGDSYGYTF.

The genes are TRBV14 and TRBJ2-7; TRBD1 agrees at 8 bases. With V trimmed by 4 bases and J by 1 base, 6 bases remained unmatched. Germline V gene data show CDR1 as SGHDN and CDR2 as FVKESK. There are 15 residues in the CDR3. The CDR3 nucleotides read TGTGCCAGCAGCCCTCTTCGGACAGGGTCCTACGAGCAGTACTTC. Encoded protein: CASSPLRTGSYEQYF.

This clonotype was counted ten times or more. V usage is TRBV7-2 and J usage is TRBJ2-3; a possible D gene is TRBD2 (6 bases). The germline V gene has CDR1 SGHTA and CDR2 FQGNSA. CDR3 length equals 13 residues. Trimming stripped 4 bases from V and 5 bases from J, with 10 bases between. The CDR3 coding sequence is TGTGCCAGCAGCTACCTCGGGGGAGATACGCAGTATTTT. Translation gives CASSYLGGDTQYF.

A note on this clonotype: An end of the junction differs from the germline gene, which may be a read error. The chain is built from TRBV9 and TRBJ2-1, with no clear D. The CDR3 is 14 amino acids. Germline V gene sequence: CDR1 SGDLS, CDR2 YYNGEE. CDR3 nucleotides: TGTGCCGGCAGCGTAGGCCCAGAGCTGGATGAGCAGTTCTTC. Amino acid sequence: CAGSVGPELDEQFF. The variable domain in full, with the rest retrieved from reference TRBV9 and TRBJ2-1, is DSGVTQTPKHLITATGQRVTLRCSPRSGDLSVYWYQQSLDQGLQFLIQYYNGEERAKGNILERFSAQQFPDLHSELNLSSLELGDSALYFCAGSVGPELDEQFFGPGTRLTVL.

This chain joins TRBV29-1 and TRBJ2-7; weak D call: TRBD1 (6 bases). Trimming stripped 6 bases from V and 0 bases from J, with 18 bases between. CDR1 is SQVTM, CDR2 ANQGSEA, per germline. This CDR3 spans 15 amino acids. The CDR3 reads CSVATGLGSSYEQYF. The CDR3 DNA reads as TGCAGCGTCGCCACAGGGTTAGGCTCCTCCTACGAGCAGTACTTC.

This clonotype was seen repeatedly, ten times or more. The CDR3 carries no conserved terminal phenylalanine or tryptophan, so it likely arises from a read error. The DNA is omitted, as the CDR3 cannot be located on it reliably, and the CDR3 follows TCRdb's listing. The chain recombines TRBV2 with TRBJ2-7; TRBD1 was called by the table and not checked on the DNA. The CDR3 has 10 amino acids, counting both end residues. Germline-derived CDR1 and CDR2 are SNHLY and FYNNEI. CDR3 protein: CASTTTGTGT.